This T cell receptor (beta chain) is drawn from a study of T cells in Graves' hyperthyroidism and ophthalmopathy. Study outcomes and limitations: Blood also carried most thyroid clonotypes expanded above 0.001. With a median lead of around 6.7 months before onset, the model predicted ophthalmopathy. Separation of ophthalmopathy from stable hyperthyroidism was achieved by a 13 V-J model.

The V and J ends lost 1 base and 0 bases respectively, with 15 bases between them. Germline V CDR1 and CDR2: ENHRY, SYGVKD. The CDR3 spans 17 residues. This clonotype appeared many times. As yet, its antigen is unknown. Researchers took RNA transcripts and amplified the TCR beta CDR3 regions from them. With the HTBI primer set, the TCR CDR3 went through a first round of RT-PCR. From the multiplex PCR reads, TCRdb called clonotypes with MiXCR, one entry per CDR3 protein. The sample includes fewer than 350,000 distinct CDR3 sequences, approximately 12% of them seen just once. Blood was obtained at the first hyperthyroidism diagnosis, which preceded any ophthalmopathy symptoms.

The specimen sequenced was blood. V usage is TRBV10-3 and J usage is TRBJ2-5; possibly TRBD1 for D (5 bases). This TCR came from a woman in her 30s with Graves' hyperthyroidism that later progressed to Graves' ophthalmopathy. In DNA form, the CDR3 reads TGTGCCATCAGTGAGTTGGGGCCCGACTCGAACCAAGAGACCCAGTACTTC. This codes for CAISELGPDSNQETQYF.